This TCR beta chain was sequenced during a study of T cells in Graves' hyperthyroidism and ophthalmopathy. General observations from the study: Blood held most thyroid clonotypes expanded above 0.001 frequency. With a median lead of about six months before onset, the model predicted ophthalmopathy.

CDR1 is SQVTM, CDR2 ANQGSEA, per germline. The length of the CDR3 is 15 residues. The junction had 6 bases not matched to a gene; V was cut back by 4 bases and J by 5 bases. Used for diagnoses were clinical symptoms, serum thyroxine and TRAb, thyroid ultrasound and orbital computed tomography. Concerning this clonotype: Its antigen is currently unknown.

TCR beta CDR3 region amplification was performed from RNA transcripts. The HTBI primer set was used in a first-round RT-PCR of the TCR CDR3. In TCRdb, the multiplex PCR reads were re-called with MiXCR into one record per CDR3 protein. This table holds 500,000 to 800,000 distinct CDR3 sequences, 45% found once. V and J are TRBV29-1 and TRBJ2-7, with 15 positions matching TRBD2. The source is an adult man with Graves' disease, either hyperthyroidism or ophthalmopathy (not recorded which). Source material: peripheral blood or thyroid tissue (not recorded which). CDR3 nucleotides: TGCAGCGTTGGACTTGGGACTAGCGGGGGGAACGAGCAGTACTTC. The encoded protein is CSVGLGTSGGNEQYF.